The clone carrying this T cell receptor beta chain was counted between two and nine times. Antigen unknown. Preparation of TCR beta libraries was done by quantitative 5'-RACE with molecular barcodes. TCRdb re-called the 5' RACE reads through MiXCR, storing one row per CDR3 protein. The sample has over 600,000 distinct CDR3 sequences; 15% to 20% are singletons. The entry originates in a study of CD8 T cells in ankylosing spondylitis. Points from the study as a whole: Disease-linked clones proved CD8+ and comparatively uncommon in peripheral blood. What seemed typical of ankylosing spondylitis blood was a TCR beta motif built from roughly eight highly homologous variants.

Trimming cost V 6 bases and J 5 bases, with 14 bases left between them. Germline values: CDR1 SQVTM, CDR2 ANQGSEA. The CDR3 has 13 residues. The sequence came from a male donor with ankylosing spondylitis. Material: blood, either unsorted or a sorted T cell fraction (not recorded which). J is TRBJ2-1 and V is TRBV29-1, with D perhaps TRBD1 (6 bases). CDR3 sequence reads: CSVMTGLNNEQFF. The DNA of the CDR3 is TGCAGCGTGATGACAGGTCTAAACAATGAGCAGTTCTTC.